The next 20 T cell receptor beta chains were all read from a single sample in a study of blood T cell repertoires in COVID-19. Only in-frame clones appear in the TCRdb table, and some are missing; sequencing was by immunoSEQ multiplex PCR. The sample yields about 84,000 clones, around 79% seen once. The specimen was peripheral blood. The receptors originated from a man aged 50 to 60 with active or convalescent COVID-19.

The chain combines TRBV10-3 with TRBJ2-7; D may be TRBD1 (5 bases). Trimming cost V 4 bases and J 2 bases, with 6 bases left between them. This CDR3 contains 12 residues. Germline V lookup: CDR1 ENHRY, CDR2 SYGVKD. DNA for the CDR3: TGTGCCATCAGTGGACAGCCCTACGAGCAGTACTTC. This gives the protein CAISGQPYEQYF.

CDR3 DNA sequence: TGTGCCAGTAGTATAGGCTTTGGGAGCACTGAAGCTTTCTTT. Protein product: CASSIGFGSTEAFF. The genes are TRBV19 and TRBJ1-1; D call uncertain. CDR1 and CDR2 (germline): LNHDA, SQIVND (reference sequence). Between the trimmed V and J ends, which lost 1 base and 4 bases, there was a span of 10 bases. This CDR3 spans 14 amino acids.

This clone was recorded only once. V gene TRBV27 combines with J gene TRBJ1-2; 9 nucleotides match TRBD1. The CDR3 loop spans 16 amino acids. Germline CDR1 is MNHEY and CDR2 is SMNVEV (reference sequence). J gave up 5 bases and V 3 bases, and 10 bases lay outside the gene matches. The CDR3 nucleotides read TGTGCCAGCAGTTTCGTAACCCCGACAGGGGGATATGGCTACACCTTC. Translated: CASSFVTPTGGYGYTF.

J is TRBJ1-2 and V is TRBV3-1 (or the pseudogene TRBV3-2), with TRBD1 matching over 9 bases. The ends lost 6 bases at V and 5 bases at J; junction bases unmatched: 7. Germline-derived CDR1 and CDR2 are LGHDT and YNNKEL (reference sequence). The CDR3 is 14 amino acids. The CDR3 is CASRGTGRVYGYTF. CDR3 in DNA: TGTGCCAGCAGGGGGACAGGGCGGGTATATGGCTACACCTTC.

This chain joins TRBV2 and TRBJ1-5; perhaps TRBD1 as D (5 bases). Trimming left V 8 bases short and J 4 bases short, with 15 bases between. This CDR3 has 14 residues. The germline CDR1 and CDR2 sequences are SNHLY and FYNNEI. The CDR3 here is CASSPDTRNQPQHF. DNA for the CDR3: TGTGCCAGCTCCCCGGACACCCGAAATCAGCCCCAGCATTTT.

This clone was found many times. This chain links TRBV5-6 with TRBJ1-4, with 9 bases lining up with TRBD1. The junction had 2 bases not matched to a gene; V was cut back by 2 bases and J by 6 bases. The CDR3 length is 14 residues. Germline CDR1 reads SGHDT; CDR2 reads YYEEEE. The CDR3 DNA reads TGTGCCAGCAGCTTCTGGACAGGGGATGAAAAACTGTTTTTT. It yields the protein CASSFWTGDEKLFF.

The genes are TRBV6-5 and TRBJ2-7, with D tentatively TRBD2 (5 bases). Between the trimmed V and J ends, which lost 6 bases and 2 bases, there was a span of 14 bases. CDR1 is MNHEY and CDR2 is SVGAGI in the germline V gene. The CDR3 sequence is 14 residues long. CDR3 DNA sequence: TGTGCCAGCAGACCCGGGGTGGGTACCTACGAGCAGTACTTC. This codes for CASRPGVGTYEQYF.

V and J are TRBV12-5 and TRBJ1-5, with 7 bases that match TRBD1. J gave up 2 bases and V 5 bases, and 12 bases lay outside the gene matches. Germline V gives CDR1 LGHNT, CDR2 FRNRAP. The CDR3 has 17 amino acids. CDR3 region: CASGPSTGTAGNQPQHF. The CDR3, as DNA: TGTGCTAGTGGTCCCTCGACCGGGACAGCTGGCAATCAGCCCCAGCATTTT. Filled out from reference TRBV12-5 and TRBJ1-5, the complete variable domain reads DARVTQTPRHKVTEMGQEVTMRCQPILGHNTVFWYRQTMMQGLELLAYFRNRAPLDDSGMPKDRFSAEMPDATLATLKIQPSEPRDSAVYFCASGPSTGTAGNQPQHFGDGTRLSIL.

This clone was picked up a small number of times. The chain joins TRBV18 to TRBJ1-5; 7 bases are a match to TRBD1. CDR3 length equals 14 residues. With V trimmed by 0 bases and J by 6 bases, 2 bases remained unmatched. CDR1 and CDR2 from the germline V gene are KGHSH and LQKENI. The chain's CDR3 is CASSPPPGGQPQHF. The CDR3 nucleotides are TGTGCCAGCTCACCACCTCCAGGGGGTCAGCCCCAGCATTTT.

This clone was picked up a small number of times. The V and J genes are TRBV21-1 and TRBJ2-2; the D call TRBD1 from the table was never checked on the DNA. TRBV21-1 is annotated as a pseudogene. The CDR3 spans 15 residues. The CDR3 is CASSGGQGAAGELFF. In nucleotides, the CDR3 is TGTGCCAGCAGCGGGGGACAGGGGGCGGCCGGGGAGCTGTTTTTT.

The chain is built from TRBV5-8 and TRBJ2-3; 12 bases fit TRBD2. CDR3 length: 16 residues. Unmatched junction bases numbered 8, after V lost 4 bases and J lost 5 bases. Germline loops: CDR1 SGHTS, CDR2 YDEGEE. CDR3 coding DNA: TGTGCCAGCAGCCGAGGGACTAGCGGGTATTTAGATACGCAGTATTTT. Residues: CASSRGTSGYLDTQYF.

The chain combines TRBV3-1 (or the pseudogene TRBV3-2) with TRBJ2-1; TRBD2 matches 10 bases. Trimming removed 3 bases from V and 4 bases from J; junction bases left unmatched: 6. The CDR3 covers 16 residues. Germline V gene data show CDR1 as LGHDT and CDR2 as YNNKEL (reference sequence). CDR3 sequence reads: CASSHLSGGDYNEQFF. CDR3 DNA: TGTGCCAGCAGCCACCTAAGCGGGGGGGATTACAATGAGCAGTTCTTC.

The chain links TRBV15 to TRBJ1-6; 7 positions agree with TRBD1. The CDR3 contains 17 residues. CDR1 and CDR2 from the germline V gene are LNHNV and YYDKDF (reference sequence). After removal of 1 base from V and 7 bases from J, the junction contained 10 bases not matched to a gene. CDR3 sequence reads: CATSRASEGAGNSPLHF. For the CDR3, the DNA is TGTGCCACCAGCAGAGCATCCGAGGGGGCTGGGAATTCACCCCTCCACTTT.

The V call is TRBV6-2 or TRBV6-3, the J call TRBJ1-5, with 8 bases lining up with TRBD1. V was pared by 5 bases and J by 6 bases, with 6 bases of the junction left unmatched. This CDR3 region has 14 residues. Looked up from germline, CDR1 is MNHEY and CDR2 is SVGEGT. The CDR3: CASSLGQGGQPQHF. CDR3 nucleotide sequence: TGTGCCAGCAGTCTAGGACAGGGAGGTCAGCCCCAGCATTTT.

The gene calls are TRBV2 and TRBJ2-7, with D tentatively TRBD2 (6 bases). The CDR3 covers 11 residues. The germline V and J ends were trimmed by 7 bases and 6 bases, with 10 bases remaining between them. CDR1 SNHLY and CDR2 FYNNEI come from the germline V gene. The CDR3 reads CASTREAEQYF. The CDR3 DNA sequence: TGTGCCAGCACCAGGGAGGCCGAGCAGTACTTC.

This clone has more than one count but fewer than ten. V is TRBV30 and J is TRBJ1-5; no clear D gene. The CDR3 is 15 amino acids. The germline gives CDR1 GTSNPN, CDR2 SVGIG (reference sequence). The germline V and J ends were trimmed by 2 bases and 4 bases, with 15 bases remaining between them. This CDR3 is CAWSRPALRNQPQHF. The CDR3 DNA is TGTGCCTGGAGTCGACCGGCCCTGAGGAATCAGCCCCAGCATTTT. The full variable domain, with the rest looked up from reference TRBV30 and TRBJ1-5, is SQTIHQWPATLVQPVGSPLSLECTVEGTSNPNLYWYRQAAGRGLQLLFYSVGIGQISSEVPQNLSASRPQDRQFILSSKKLLLSDSGFYLCAWSRPALRNQPQHFGDGTRLSIL.

The chain is built from TRBV7-2 and TRBJ2-3, with D possibly matching TRBD1 (5 bases). This CDR3 has 12 amino acids. V was trimmed by 5 bases and J by 5 bases, leaving 8 bases between them. Germline CDR1 is SGHTA and CDR2 is FQGNSA. CDR3 in DNA: TGTGCCAGCAGCGTAGACAGAGATACGCAGTATTTT. Protein product: CASSVDRDTQYF.

The chain uses TRBV11-2 and TRBJ2-1, with 10 nucleotides matching TRBD2. Germline CDR1 is SGHAT and CDR2 is FQNNGV. J gave up 0 bases and V 5 bases, and 7 bases lay outside the gene matches. CDR3 length: 17 amino acids. The CDR3 nucleotides are TGTGCCAGCAGCGCTACTAGCGGGACTAGCTCCTACAATGAGCAGTTCTTC. Protein: CASSATSGTSSYNEQFF.

V gene TRBV21-1 combines with J gene TRBJ1-6; the table's D call, TRBD1, was not checked against the DNA. TRBV21-1 represents a pseudogene. There are 15 residues in the CDR3. The CDR3 loop reads CASSKGAQADSPLHF. The CDR3 DNA sequence: TGTGCCAGCAGCAAAGGGGCACAGGCCGATTCACCCCTCCACTTT.

CDR3 in amino acids: CASSARGLAGGGEQFF. Written as DNA, the CDR3 is TGTGCCAGCAGTGCCCGCGGACTAGCGGGGGGGGGTGAGCAGTTCTTC. This chain joins TRBV6-4 and TRBJ2-1; 15 bases match TRBD2. In germline, CDR1 is MRHNA, CDR2 SNTAGT. The CDR3 is 16 residues long. V shed 4 bases and J 9 bases; nucleotides not matched to a gene: 7.